Presented here are 26 T cell receptor beta chains from one specimen sequenced in a study of cytomegalovirus exposure and HLA in healthy donors. PCR was performed using 60 Vbeta and 13 Jbeta primers. Produced via immunoSEQ multiplex PCR; TCRdb's table is partial and in-frame only. The sample table sets out more than 30,000 clones. Source material: PBMCs. The receptor set was obtained from a man in his forties in good health and CMV-seropositive.

The rearrangement links TRBV20-1 to TRBJ1-2; D remains ambiguous. Trimming took 7 bases from V and 12 from J, leaving 12 bases between them. Germline V gene data show CDR1 as DFQATT and CDR2 as SNEGSKA (reference sequence). The CDR3 contains 9 residues. The CDR3 sequence is CSVPVQDTF. The CDR3 bases are TGCAGTGTCCCCGTACAAGACACCTTC.

In nucleotides, the CDR3 is TGTGCCAGCCGGGGGGGGTCGGCGGGAAGGGATGAGCAGTTCTTC. As protein: CASRGGSAGRDEQFF. The V gene is TRBV4-2, the J gene TRBJ2-1; 8 bases map to TRBD2. Germline lookup yields CDR1 LGHNA and CDR2 YNFKEQ. The CDR3 is 15 amino acids. The V segment lost 8 bases and the J segment 8 bases; nucleotides outside the gene matches: 14.

The V and J genes are TRBV6-6 and TRBJ2-2; TRBD2 agrees at 7 bases. CDR1 and CDR2 (germline): MNHNY, SVGAGI (reference sequence). V was clipped by 5 bases and J by 2 bases; unmatched bases: 5. CDR3 length: 15 residues. The CDR3 protein is CASSHGGLNTGELFF. The CDR3 DNA is TGTGCCAGCAGTCACGGGGGACTAAACACCGGGGAGCTGTTTTTT.

The chain combines TRBV4-1 with TRBJ2-7, with 10 positions matching TRBD1. J lost 6 bases, V lost 5 bases, and 4 bases had no gene match. Germline CDR1 and CDR2: MGHRA and YSYEKL. CDR3 length: 13 amino acids. CDR3 sequence: CASSSRQGAEQYF. CDR3 sequence (DNA): TGCGCCAGCAGCAGCAGACAGGGGGCCGAGCAGTACTTC.

A remark on this clone: One end of the junction does not line up with germline, which may come from a read error. Other DNA sequences in this sample translate to the same CDR3. This chain links TRBV19 with TRBJ2-1; a possible D gene is TRBD2 (5 bases). CDR3 length equals 16 residues. The germline CDR1 and CDR2 sequences are LNHDA and SQIVND (reference sequence). CDR3 DNA: TGTGCCAGCAGTAGGGAGCGAGAGACCATTTACAATGAGCAGTTCTTC. Translating gives CASSRERETIYNEQFF.

V and J are TRBV18 and TRBJ1-4; D remains ambiguous. The length of the CDR3 is 14 residues. The V and J ends lost 3 bases and 4 bases respectively, with 9 bases between them. Germline V gene data show CDR1 as KGHSH and CDR2 as LQKENI. The CDR3 spells CASSPQDLNEKLFF. DNA for the CDR3: TGTGCCAGCTCACCCCAGGATCTTAATGAAAAACTGTTTTTT.

The rearrangement links TRBV10-2 to TRBJ1-2; D not certain. Deletions cut 0 bases from V and 8 bases from J, with 13 bases between. Germline assignment: CDR1 WSHSY and CDR2 SAAADI. The CDR3 runs to 14 residues. Here the CDR3 DNA reads TGCGCCAGCAGTGAGTCGAGGAGGGTGGAAGGCTACACCTTC. It is translated as CASSESRRVEGYTF.

The genes are TRBV5-8 and TRBJ1-1; weak D call: TRBD1 (5 bases). V was shortened by 2 bases and J by 2 bases, with 13 bases between the two germline ends. Germline CDR1 SGHTS, CDR2 YDEGEE. CDR3 length: 15 residues. The CDR3 nucleotides are TGTGCCAGCAGCTTTTCCCCGGGACTAAACACTGAAGCTTTCTTT. This sequence encodes CASSFSPGLNTEAFF.

The chain uses TRBV11-3 and TRBJ2-5, with 7 bases identical to TRBD2. V shed 0 bases and J 11 bases; nucleotides not matched to a gene: 3. The germline CDR1 and CDR2 sequences are SGHNT and YENEEA. This CDR3 comprises 12 residues. The CDR3 DNA reads TGTGCCAGCAGCTTAGATGGGGGGGAGCAGTACTTC. Translation: CASSLDGGEQYF. The entire variable domain, with the rest obtained from reference TRBV11-3 and TRBJ2-5, is as follows: EAGVVQSPRYKIIEKKQPVAFWCNPISGHNTLYWYLQNLGQGPELLIRYENEEAVDDSQLPKDRFSAERLKGVDSTLKIQPAELGDSAVYLCASSLDGGEQYFGPGTRLLVL.

The chain uses TRBV11-3 and TRBJ2-2; 7 bases agree with TRBD1. The V segment lost 5 bases and the J segment 6 bases; nucleotides outside the gene matches: 6. Germline V gene lookup returns CDR1 SGHNT and CDR2 YENEEA. This CDR3 region has 14 residues. The CDR3 loop is CASSPRQGAGELFF. In DNA form, the CDR3 reads TGTGCCAGCAGCCCACGGCAGGGGGCCGGGGAGCTGTTTTTT. The full variable domain, completed using reference TRBV11-3 and TRBJ2-2, is EAGVVQSPRYKIIEKKQPVAFWCNPISGHNTLYWYLQNLGQGPELLIRYENEEAVDDSQLPKDRFSAERLKGVDSTLKIQPAELGDSAVYLCASSPRQGAGELFFGEGSRLTVL.

The V gene is TRBV14, the J gene TRBJ1-1; the D is unclear. Trimming shortened V by 4 bases and J by 1 base, and 7 bases separated the two germline ends. The CDR3 runs to 13 residues. Germline CDR1 reads SGHDN; CDR2 reads FVKESK. This CDR3 reads CASSRQENTEAFF. CDR3 DNA: TGTGCCAGCAGCCGCCAGGAGAACACTGAAGCTTTCTTT.

The rearrangement links TRBV5-1 to TRBJ2-5; 8 bases line up with TRBD1. Trimming took 0 bases from V and 1 from J; bases not matched to a gene: 2. CDR3 length: 15 amino acids. Germline values: CDR1 SGHRS, CDR2 YFSETQ. CDR3 coding DNA: TGCGCCAGCAGCTTGGGCAGGGGGCTCCAAGAGACCCAGTACTTC. It translates to CASSLGRGLQETQYF.

The chain employs TRBV4-1 and TRBJ2-7; 11 bases agree with TRBD2. The CDR3 consists of 15 residues. The junction had 4 bases not matched to a gene; V was cut back by 3 bases and J by 3 bases. The germline V gene has CDR1 MGHRA and CDR2 YSYEKL. Here the CDR3 reads CASSQAGTSGYEQYF. The CDR3 DNA follows: TGCGCCAGCAGCCAGGCCGGGACTAGCGGCTACGAGCAGTACTTC.

This sequence joins TRBV12-1 and TRBJ2-7; the D call in the table, TRBD2, was not verified against the DNA. TRBV12-1 has pseudogene status. CDR3 length equals 15 residues. CDR3 sequence reads: CASSTLAPATYEQYF. The DNA of the CDR3 is TGTGCCAGCAGCACCCTAGCGCCAGCCACCTACGAGCAGTACTTC.

V usage is TRBV5-5 and J usage is TRBJ2-7, with D possibly being TRBD1 (5 bases). From germline, CDR1 is SGHKS and CDR2 YYEKEE (reference sequence). Trimming removed 2 bases from V and 7 bases from J, with 22 bases in between. CDR3 length: 16 amino acids. The CDR3 is CASSFSRVTQSGEQYF. CDR3 bases: TGTGCCAGCAGCTTCTCCAGGGTAACTCAGTCTGGGGAGCAGTACTTC.

The V and J genes are TRBV11-2 and TRBJ2-7, with 9 bases that match TRBD1. V shed 3 bases, J shed 5 bases, and the junction held 2 bases outside the gene matches. Germline CDR1 is SGHAT and CDR2 is FQNNGV. This CDR3 region has 13 residues. CDR3 sequence (DNA): TGTGCCAGCAGCTTCCGACAGGGGGACGAGCAGTACTTC. This gives the protein CASSFRQGDEQYF.

The V gene is TRBV7-3, the J gene TRBJ1-5, with D maybe TRBD1 (5 bases). V shed 2 bases and J shed 2 bases, with 19 bases lying between them. The CDR3 runs 18 residues. Germline V lookup: CDR1 SGHTA, CDR2 FQGTGA. In DNA, the CDR3 is TGTGCCAGCAGCTTATCGGGGGAAGAGCGGAAAGGCAATCAGCCCCAGCATTTT. Protein: CASSLSGEERKGNQPQHF. Looking up the rest from reference TRBV7-3 and TRBJ1-5 gives the full variable domain: GAGVSQTPSNKVTEKGKYVELRCDPISGHTALYWYRQSLGQGPEFLIYFQGTGAADDSGLPNDRFFAVRPEGSVSTLKIQRTERGDSAVYLCASSLSGEERKGNQPQHFGDGTRLSIL.

V usage is TRBV7-9 and J usage is TRBJ2-7, with TRBD2 identical over 8 bases. The J segment lost 0 bases and the V segment lost 3 bases, leaving 13 bases of the junction unmatched. Germline CDR1 reads SEHNR; CDR2 reads FQNEAQ (reference sequence). The CDR3 consists of 18 residues. The CDR3 DNA reads TGTGCCAGCAGCTTGGGGGGTCCGGGGGGGGTAAGCTCCTACGAGCAGTACTTC. It is translated as CASSLGGPGGVSSYEQYF.

The chain links TRBV10-1 to TRBJ2-1; possibly TRBD2 for D (5 bases). This CDR3 is 12 amino acids long. Germline CDR1 and CDR2: WNHNN and SYGVQD (reference sequence). V lost 8 bases to trimming and J lost 3 bases, with 8 bases between them. CDR3 sequence: CASVGGYNEQFF. DNA of the CDR3: TGCGCCAGCGTAGGAGGCTACAATGAGCAGTTCTTC.

J is TRBJ2-3 and V is TRBV7-8; a possible D gene is TRBD2 (6 bases). Trimming left V 5 bases short and J 6 bases short, with 15 bases between. This CDR3 is 14 amino acids long. The V gene's germline CDR1 is SGHVS and CDR2 FQNEAQ. The CDR3 sequence: CASSGTRGIDTQYF. The CDR3 DNA sequence: TGTGCCAGCAGCGGGACTCGGGGAATCGATACGCAGTATTTT.

CDR3 DNA sequence: TGTGCCAGCAGTTCTAAGACCCCGTTGAGTGGGGCTAGCGGGAGAGGATACGAGCAGTACTTC. This gives the protein CASSSKTPLSGASGRGYEQYF. This chain links TRBV27 with TRBJ2-7; 10 bases are a match to TRBD2. The CDR3 loop spans 21 amino acids. The trim removed 4 bases at V and 4 bases at J, leaving 25 bases unmatched. From germline, CDR1 is MNHEY and CDR2 SMNVEV (reference sequence).

The genes are TRBV6-5 and TRBJ2-1; D is perhaps TRBD1 (5 bases). CDR3 length equals 14 residues. Trimming left V 9 bases short and J 0 bases short, with 12 bases between. Per the germline V gene, CDR1 is MNHEY and CDR2 is SVGAGI. Written as DNA, the CDR3 is TGTGCCAGAGGCGACAGATTCTCCTACAATGAGCAGTTCTTC. It is translated as CARGDRFSYNEQFF.

This rearrangement joins TRBV19 to TRBJ1-1, with a weak D call TRBD1 (6 bases). CDR1 and CDR2 from the germline V gene are LNHDA and SQIVND (reference sequence). The CDR3 sequence is 13 residues long. Trimming removed 8 bases at V and 4 bases at J, with 14 bases between. The CDR3 sequence is CASRNTGTTEAFF. The CDR3 DNA follows: TGTGCCAGTCGAAATACAGGGACCACTGAAGCTTTCTTT.

The rearrangement links TRBV30 to TRBJ2-2, with 10 bases matching TRBD2. This CDR3 has 13 amino acids. Trimming removed 4 bases from V and 6 bases from J; junction bases left unmatched: 2. CDR1 and CDR2 (germline): GTSNPN, SVGIG (reference sequence). The CDR3 DNA is TGTGCCTGGAACGGACTAGCGGCCGGGGAGCTGTTTTTT. Translated, it gives CAWNGLAAGELFF.

The chain joins TRBV27 to TRBJ1-2, with 8 bases lining up with TRBD1. The CDR3 runs 15 residues. Germline V gives CDR1 MNHEY, CDR2 SMNVEV (reference sequence). Losses at the gene ends were 7 bases for V and 7 bases for J; bases not matched to a gene: 14. In DNA, the CDR3 is TGTGCCAGCATCTCTTCACTCCAGGGGGCAGGTGGCTACACCTTC. Protein sequence: CASISSLQGAGGYTF.

V usage is TRBV5-4 and J usage is TRBJ1-5, with 9 bases aligning to TRBD1. V lost 4 bases to trimming and J lost 2 bases; unmatched junction nucleotides: 4. The CDR3 is 15 amino acids. Looked up from germline, CDR1 is SGHNT and CDR2 is YYREEE (reference sequence). The CDR3, as DNA: TGTGCCAGCAGCAAGGGACAGGGACGCAATCAGCCCCAGCATTTT. This encodes CASSKGQGRNQPQHF. Full variable domain (rest looked up from reference TRBV5-4 and TRBJ1-5): ETGVTQSPTHLIKTRGQQVTLRCSSQSGHNTVSWYQQALGQGPQFIFQYYREEENGRGNFPPRFSGLQFPNYSSELNVNALELDDSALYLCASSKGQGRNQPQHFGDGTRLSIL.